The 9 T cell receptor beta chains presented below share a single source sample, sequenced in a study of blood T cell repertoires in COVID-19. Sequencing was performed with immunoSEQ multiplex PCR; in TCRdb, only in-frame clones are kept and a portion is missing. The table records roughly 260,000 clones, 80% to 90% of them present only once. Sequencing used peripheral blood. These TCRs come from a woman aged 40 to 50 with acute or convalescent COVID-19.

The chain recombines TRBV5-1 with TRBJ1-2, with TRBD1 matching over 9 bases. Germline V lookup: CDR1 SGHRS, CDR2 YFSETQ. The CDR3 is 17 amino acids. The V and J ends lost 0 bases and 4 bases, in that order; junction bases with no gene match: 10. CDR3 bases: TGCGCCAGCAGCTTGGCTCCTGACAGGGGGTCTAGCTATGGCTACACCTTC. Amino acids: CASSLAPDRGSSYGYTF.

V gene TRBV24-1 combines with J gene TRBJ2-1, with D possibly being TRBD2 (5 bases). With 4 bases removed from V and 9 bases from J, the gap between germline ends came to 18 bases. Germline values: CDR1 KGHDR, CDR2 SFDVKD. The CDR3 spans 15 residues. CDR3 sequence reads: CATSDQTRGTGEQFF. CDR3 bases: TGTGCCACCAGTGACCAGACCCGGGGTACTGGTGAGCAGTTCTTC.

The rearrangement links TRBV30 to TRBJ2-5, with 7 bases that match TRBD2. With V trimmed by 4 bases and J by 4 bases, 9 bases remained unmatched. CDR3 length: 14 residues. Germline loops: CDR1 GTSNPN, CDR2 SVGIG (reference sequence). Written as DNA, the CDR3 is TGTGCCTGGAACTCTCCGGGGGGAGGAGAGACCCAGTACTTC. It yields the protein CAWNSPGGGETQYF.

The chain links TRBV7-8 to TRBJ1-1, with 9 bases lining up with TRBD1. Unmatched junction bases numbered 4, after V lost 4 bases and J lost 1 base. The CDR3 has 15 amino acids. Germline V CDR1 and CDR2: SGHVS, FQNEAQ. The CDR3, as DNA: TGTGCCAGCAGCTCCCTGGACAGGGGGAACACTGAAGCTTTCTTT. It is translated as CASSSLDRGNTEAFF.

The genes are TRBV29-1 and TRBJ2-5; tentative D call: TRBD2 (6 bases). The germline gives CDR1 SQVTM, CDR2 ANQGSEA. V was cut by 0 bases and J by 5 bases, with 22 bases left in between. This CDR3 has 17 residues. CDR3 nucleotide sequence: TGCAGCGTTGAAGATCTTGATGCGGACTTTGGGGGGGAGACCCAGTACTTC. This gives the protein CSVEDLDADFGGETQYF. Filled out from reference TRBV29-1 and TRBJ2-5, the complete variable domain reads SAVISQKPSRDICQRGTSLTIQCQVDSQVTMMFWYRQQPGQSLTLIATANQGSEATYESGFVIDKFPISRPNLTFSTLTVSNMSPEDSSIYLCSVEDLDADFGGETQYFGPGTRLLVL.

The chain recombines TRBV25-1 with TRBJ2-3; D is ambiguous. The CDR3 has 15 amino acids. Deletions cut 2 bases from V and 0 bases from J, with 9 bases between. Germline lookup yields CDR1 MGHDK and CDR2 SYGVNS. This CDR3 reads CASSESLGSTDTQYF. The DNA of the CDR3 is TGTGCCAGCAGTGAAAGTCTAGGCAGCACAGATACGCAGTATTTT.

The chain couples TRBV7-9 to TRBJ1-3; 7 bases line up with TRBD1. After removal of 6 bases from V and 4 bases from J, the junction contained 6 bases not matched to a gene. This CDR3 is 14 amino acids long. From germline, CDR1 is SEHNR and CDR2 FQNEAQ (reference sequence). This chain's CDR3 is CASRSDRVGNTIYF. CDR3 nucleotide sequence: TGTGCCAGCAGGTCAGACAGGGTCGGAAACACCATATATTTT. Based on the CDR3 plus reference TRBV7-9 and TRBJ1-3, the full variable domain is DTGVSQNPRHKITKRGQNVTFRCDPISEHNRLYWYRQTLGQGPEFLTYFQNEAQLEKSRLLSDRFSAERPKGSFSTLEIQRTEQGDSAMYLCASRSDRVGNTIYFGEGSWLTVV.

This clone came up a few times. The genes are TRBV18 and TRBJ2-6; 11 bases are a match to TRBD1. V was clipped by 4 bases and J by 6 bases; unmatched bases: 11. This CDR3 region has 18 residues. Germline V gene data show CDR1 as KGHSH and CDR2 as LQKENI. DNA of the CDR3: TGTGCCAGCTCACGCGAAACCGGGACAGGGGGAAAGGCCAACGTCCTGACTTTC. This gives the protein CASSRETGTGGKANVLTF.

This chain uses TRBV7-8 with TRBJ1-1; no clear D. The CDR3 is 12 amino acids. Germline CDR1 and CDR2: SGHVS and FQNEAQ. The V and J ends lost 5 bases and 4 bases respectively, with 8 bases between them. The CDR3 bases are TGTGCCAGCAGCGGTAGTGGCACTGAAGCTTTCTTT. Its translation: CASSGSGTEAFF. Drawing the rest from reference TRBV7-8 and TRBJ1-1, the complete variable domain is GAGVSQSPRYKVAKRGQDVALRCDPISGHVSLFWYQQALGQGPEFLTYFQNEAQLDKSGLPSDRFFAERPEGSVSTLKIQRTQQEDSAVYLCASSGSGTEAFFGQGTRLTVV.